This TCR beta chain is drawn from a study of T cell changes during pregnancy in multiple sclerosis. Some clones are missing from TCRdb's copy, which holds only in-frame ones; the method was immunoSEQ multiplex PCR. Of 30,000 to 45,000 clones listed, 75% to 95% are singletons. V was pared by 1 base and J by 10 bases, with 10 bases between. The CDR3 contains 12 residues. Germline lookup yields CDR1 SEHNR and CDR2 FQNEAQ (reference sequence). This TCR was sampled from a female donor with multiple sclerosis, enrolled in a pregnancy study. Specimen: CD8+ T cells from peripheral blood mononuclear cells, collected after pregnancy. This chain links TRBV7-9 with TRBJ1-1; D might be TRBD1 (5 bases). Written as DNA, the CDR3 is TGTGCCAGCAGCTTAGGTAGGGGCGGAGCTTTCTTT. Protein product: CASSLGRGGAFF.